Sequencing of this T cell receptor beta chain was carried out in a study of early T cells in non-severe SARS-CoV-2 infection. Turning to the study itself: Chains were unpaired, as sequencing was done on bulk RNA from unsorted whole blood.

Tagging with unique molecular identifiers was applied to individual cDNA molecules. TCRdb fed the 5' RACE reads into MiXCR, producing one record per CDR3 protein. Of about 33,000 distinct CDR3 sequences listed, around 5% were seen once; the top ten hold roughly 13%. This CDR3 spans 13 amino acids. Trimming removed 1 base from V and 0 bases from J, with 6 bases in between. Germline values: CDR1 SQVTM, CDR2 ANQGSEA. This clonotype has a handful of counts. The chain has TRBV29-1 and TRBJ1-1, with D hard to call. This clonotype was obtained from an adult who was a healthcare worker with PCR-confirmed SARS-CoV-2 infection or an uninfected control (not recorded which). Sequencing was done on a sample of whole blood. Written as DNA, the CDR3 is TGCAGCGTTGAAGCGACAATGAACACTGAAGCTTTCTTT. It translates to CSVEATMNTEAFF.